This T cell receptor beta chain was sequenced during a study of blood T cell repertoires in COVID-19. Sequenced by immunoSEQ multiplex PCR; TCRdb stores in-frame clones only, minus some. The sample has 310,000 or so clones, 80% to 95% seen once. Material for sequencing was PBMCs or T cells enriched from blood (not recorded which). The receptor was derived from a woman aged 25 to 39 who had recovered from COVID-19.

The CDR3 region has the DNA TGCGCCAGCAGCTTGGCTCATGGTGGCAGCGAGCAGTACTTC. Protein: CASSLAHGGSEQYF. This chain joins TRBV5-1 and TRBJ2-7; D unresolved. There are 14 residues in the CDR3. CDR1 and CDR2 (germline): SGHRS, YFSETQ. Trimming stripped 0 bases from V and 6 bases from J, with 13 bases between.